This T cell receptor beta chain was captured in a study of T cell responses to AZD1222 COVID-19 vaccine. For the study at large: Pooling covered second doses at about 4 or about 12 weeks. Study-level findings and limits: There were mostly white British donors and more females than males, and clonal diversity was possibly underestimated. No day 14 peak samples; only post-peak repertoires were characterized.

Germline V lookup: CDR1 MNHNS, CDR2 SASEGT. This CDR3 has 17 amino acids. V was cut by 0 bases and J by 4 bases, with 16 bases left in between. Note on this clone: The antigen remains undetermined.

The method was immunoSEQ multiplex PCR; TCRdb's version includes in-frame clones alone and lacks a portion of them. Among about 94,000 clones, 70% to 90% were seen once, and the ten largest hold 13%. The sample in question was peripheral blood, obtained on day 0 of AZD1222 vaccination. The sequence was collected from an adult in good health. V gene TRBV6-1 combines with J gene TRBJ1-5; maybe TRBD1 (5 bases). The CDR3 region is CASSEAGWGVWNQPQHF. The CDR3 coding sequence is TGTGCCAGCAGTGAAGCGGGGTGGGGCGTTTGGAATCAGCCCCAGCATTTT.